This T cell receptor beta chain is from a study of patients and donors after allogeneic stem cell transplantation. Germline assignment: CDR1 PRHDT and CDR2 FYEKMQ (reference sequence). The CDR3 has 15 residues. V lost 5 bases, J lost 1 base, and 13 bases lay in between. TCRdb itself ran the RT-PCR reads through MiXCR, one entry per CDR3 protein. The repertoire has tens of thousands of distinct CDR3 sequences, around 30% of them found once; the top ten carry 40% to 50%. The TCR sequence derives from a human donor who was either an allogeneic HSCT recipient or a stem cell or donor lymphocyte infusion donor (not recorded which). It is not recorded whose cells these are; they may come from a transplant donor. The chain combines TRBV13 with TRBJ2-3; perhaps TRBD2 as D (5 bases). The sequencing sample was made of blood, either unsorted or a sorted T cell fraction (not recorded which). CDR3 DNA sequence: TGTGCCAGCAGCCGCGAGGGATGGGGCACAGATACGCAGTATTTT. Its protein product is CASSREGWGTDTQYF. The full variable domain, its missing parts supplied by reference TRBV13 and TRBJ2-3, is AAGVIQSPRHLIKEKRETATLKCYPIPRHDTVYWYQQGPGQDPQFLISFYEKMQSDKGSIPDRFSAQQFSDYHSELNMSSLELGDSALYFCASSREGWGTDTQYFGPGTRLTVL.